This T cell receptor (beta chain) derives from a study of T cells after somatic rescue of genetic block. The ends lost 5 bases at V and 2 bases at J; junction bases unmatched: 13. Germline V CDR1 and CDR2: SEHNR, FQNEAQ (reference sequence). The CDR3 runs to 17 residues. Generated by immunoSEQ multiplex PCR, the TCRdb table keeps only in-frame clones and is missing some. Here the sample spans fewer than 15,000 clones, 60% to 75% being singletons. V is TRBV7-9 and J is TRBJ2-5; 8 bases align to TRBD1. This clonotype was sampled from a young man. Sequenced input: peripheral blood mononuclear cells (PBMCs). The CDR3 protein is CASSVRQGFQDQETQYF. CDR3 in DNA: TGTGCCAGCAGCGTCCGACAGGGGTTCCAAGATCAAGAGACCCAGTACTTC.